This TCR beta chain originates from a study of post-analysis software for immune sequencing data. Study observations and caveats: Compared with controls, patients had more of about 5 TRBV segments, including TRBV5-6, TRBV5-1 and TRBV20-1.

CDR1 and CDR2 from the germline V gene are LGHNA and YNFKEQ. Trimming removed 4 bases at V and 0 bases at J, with 8 bases between. There are 14 residues in the CDR3. Remarks on this clonotype: The antigen remains unidentified.

TCR beta cDNA libraries had unique molecular identifiers. TCRdb analysed the PCR reads with MiXCR anew, one entry per CDR3 protein. The sample has 800,000 to 950,000 distinct CDR3 sequences; 53% are singletons. The clonotype was recovered from a girl aged 5-17 years with multiple sclerosis. The rearrangement uses TRBV4-2 and TRBJ2-3, with a possible D match to TRBD2 (5 bases). Sample: blood. CDR3 sequence (DNA): TGTGCCAGCAGCCGCGGGCTTAGCACAGATACGCAGTATTTT. Translating it yields CASSRGLSTDTQYF.